What follows are 13 T cell receptor beta chains derived from one specimen sequenced in a study of blood T cell repertoires in COVID-19. Clones were sequenced by immunoSEQ multiplex PCR, and TCRdb holds only the in-frame ones, with some missing. Of fewer than 450,000 clones listed, more than 70% were seen once; the top ten hold 1.2%. Sequenced material: PBMCs or T cells enriched from blood (not recorded which). These receptors were collected from a woman in her late teens or twenties who had recovered from COVID-19.

The CDR3 sequence: CAISGENEKLFF. DNA for the CDR3: TGTGCCATCAGTGGGGAGAATGAAAAACTGTTTTTT. This chain links TRBV10-3 with TRBJ1-4; no clear D gene. V lost 4 bases and J 5 bases, leaving 5 bases between the germline ends. CDR1 and CDR2 (germline): ENHRY, SYGVKD. CDR3 length: 12 residues.

The V gene is TRBV28, the J gene TRBJ2-3; TRBD2 matches 7 bases. The CDR3 runs to 17 residues. V lost 2 bases, J lost 2 bases, and 10 bases stayed unmatched. Germline V gives CDR1 MDHEN, CDR2 SYDVKM. CDR3 sequence: CASSLREGWAHTDTQYF. The DNA for the CDR3 is TGTGCCAGCAGTTTAAGGGAGGGGTGGGCCCACACAGATACGCAGTATTTT.

The chain links TRBV10-3 to TRBJ2-7, with a possible D match to TRBD1 (6 bases). Trimming removed 3 bases from V and 2 bases from J, with 14 bases in between. The CDR3 has 15 residues. The V gene's germline CDR1 is ENHRY and CDR2 SYGVKD. Here the CDR3 DNA reads TGTGCCATCAGTGACGAGGACAGCACCACCTACGAGCAGTACTTC. Protein sequence: CAISDEDSTTYEQYF.

This chain uses TRBV5-4 with TRBJ2-1, with 13 positions matching TRBD2. Looked up from germline, CDR1 is SGHNT and CDR2 is YYREEE (reference sequence). The CDR3 runs 16 residues. V lost 3 bases, J lost 7 bases, and 7 bases stayed unmatched. CDR3 protein: CASSWGTSGGGNEQFF. As DNA, the CDR3 is TGTGCCAGCAGCTGGGGCACTAGCGGGGGGGGTAATGAGCAGTTCTTC.

The chain is built from TRBV6-5 and TRBJ2-7; TRBD2 is a possible D gene (7 bases). The V end lost 4 bases, the J end lost 3 bases, and 10 bases lay between the germline ends. The CDR3 has 13 residues. CDR1 and CDR2 from the germline V gene are MNHEY and SVGAGI. The CDR3 DNA follows: TGTGCCAGCAGTTTGGGGGGGCTCTACGAGCAGTACTTC. Translation: CASSLGGLYEQYF.

The rearrangement links TRBV6-5 to TRBJ1-4; tentatively, D is TRBD1 (5 bases). V lost 7 bases and J 4 bases, leaving 13 bases between the germline ends. This CDR3 region has 14 residues. The germline CDR1 and CDR2 sequences are MNHEY and SVGAGI. CDR3 in amino acids: CASTRDSGNEKLFF. Here the CDR3 DNA reads TGTGCCAGCACCCGGGACTCCGGTAATGAAAAACTGTTTTTT.

The chain couples TRBV9 to TRBJ2-5; 7 bases are a match to TRBD1. The V gene end was trimmed by 3 bases and the J gene end by 5 bases; junction bases not matched to a gene: 10. The CDR3 totals 15 residues. Germline CDR1 and CDR2: SGDLS and YYNGEE. The CDR3 protein is CASSEPPTGRETQYF. The CDR3 bases are TGTGCCAGCAGCGAGCCACCGACAGGGCGGGAGACCCAGTACTTC.

V gene TRBV11-2 combines with J gene TRBJ2-1, with D possibly TRBD1 on 5 matching bases. The germline V gene encodes CDR1 SGHAT and CDR2 FQNNGV. CDR3 length equals 15 residues. With 1 base removed from V and 9 bases from J, the gap between germline ends came to 16 bases. The CDR3: CASSLVRWQGTEQFF. The DNA for the CDR3 is TGTGCCAGCAGCTTAGTGAGATGGCAGGGAACTGAGCAGTTCTTC. Looking up the rest from reference TRBV11-2 and TRBJ2-1 gives the full variable domain: EAGVAQSPRYKIIEKRQSVAFWCNPISGHATLYWYQQILGQGPKLLIQFQNNGVVDDSQLPKDRFSAERLKGVDSTLKIQPAKLEDSAVYLCASSLVRWQGTEQFFGPGTRLTVL.

This clone was picked up one time. This rearrangement joins TRBV2 to TRBJ1-2; D is ambiguous. Trimming cost V 5 bases and J 0 bases, with 13 bases left between them. The CDR3 is 15 amino acids. Germline loops: CDR1 SNHLY, CDR2 FYNNEI. CDR3 sequence reads: CASSSTRVPNYGYTF. The DNA for the CDR3 is TGTGCCAGCAGTTCTACCCGGGTACCTAACTATGGCTACACCTTC.

This clone has just a few counts. In DNA, the CDR3 is TGTGCCAGTAGTATCGGACAGGGGGCGAGTCAGCCCCAGCATTTT. This encodes CASSIGQGASQPQHF. This chain uses TRBV19 with TRBJ1-5; 11 bases are a match to TRBD1. From germline, CDR1 is LNHDA and CDR2 SQIVND (reference sequence). This CDR3 has 15 amino acids. Losses at the gene ends were 3 bases for V and 6 bases for J; bases not matched to a gene: 4.

CDR3 amino acids: CASSQIGQGTYNEQFF. CDR3 coding DNA: TGTGCCAGCAGCCAAATAGGACAGGGCACCTACAATGAGCAGTTCTTC. This chain connects TRBV14 to TRBJ2-1; 8 nucleotides match TRBD1. The CDR3 has 16 amino acids. Trimming cost V 2 bases and J 2 bases; bases outside gene matches: 5. The germline CDR1 and CDR2 sequences are SGHDN and FVKESK.

The V gene is TRBV7-2, the J gene TRBJ2-5, with D tentatively TRBD2 (5 bases). Germline lookup yields CDR1 SGHTA and CDR2 FQGNSA. CDR3 length: 12 amino acids. Trimming cost V 5 bases and J 5 bases, with 9 bases left between them. CDR3 residues: CASSRGPETQYF. The DNA of the CDR3 is TGTGCCAGCAGCCGGGGTCCGGAGACCCAGTACTTC. Based on the CDR3 plus reference TRBV7-2 and TRBJ2-5, the full variable domain is GAGVSQSPSNKVTEKGKDVELRCDPISGHTALYWYRQSLGQGLEFLIYFQGNSAPDKSGLPSDRFSAERTGGSVSTLTIQRTQQEDSAVYLCASSRGPETQYFGPGTRLLVL.

The V gene is TRBV5-1, the J gene TRBJ2-3, with a possible D match to TRBD1 (6 bases). Germline V gives CDR1 SGHRS, CDR2 YFSETQ. This CDR3 contains 14 residues. V was shortened by 4 bases and J by 3 bases, with 12 bases between the two germline ends. Written as DNA, the CDR3 is TGCGCCAGCAGCCCCCGGACAGAAACAGATACGCAGTATTTT. The encoded protein is CASSPRTETDTQYF.